The rows below give T cell receptor beta chains drawn from one sample of a study of shared clonotypes between healthy human individuals. Assay used: immunoSEQ multiplex PCR; TCRdb lists only in-frame clones, some missing. This table has approximately 470,000 clones, more than 65% appearing once. The sequenced sample was PBMCs. These TCRs come from a woman between 40 and 55 years old in good health. Some clones in this sample may be carry-over from other donors' samples. Each CDR3 is given with its conserved first and last residue. The D gene is left open where the match is weak. Some rows have no size entry. The others give once, few or many, or a class for an expanded clone.

abundance	d_gene	len	v_gene	j_gene	CDR3nt	CDR3aa
.	TRBD2	13	TRBV2	TRBJ2-5	TGTGCCACCATAGCGGGTGGGCAAGAGACCCAGTACTTC	CATIAGGQETQYF
.	.	11	TRBV2	TRBJ2-7	TGTGCCAGCAGACAGGAGTACGAGCAGTACTTC	CASRQEYEQYF
.	TRBD1	16	TRBV19	TRBJ1-4	TGTGCCAGTAGTCGACAGGGTGCCTCAACTAATGAAAAACTGTTTTTT	CASSRQGASTNEKLFF
few	.	14	TRBV7-9	TRBJ1-2	TGTGCCAGCAGCTTTACAGGAGCTAACTATGGCTACACCTTC	CASSFTGANYGYTF
many	.	12	TRBV15	TRBJ1-4	TGTGCCTCCGCCAGGGGAAGTGAAAAACTGTTTTTT	CASARGSEKLFF
.	TRBD2	15	TRBV18	TRBJ2-1	TGTGCCAGCTCACCCGGAGCGGGAGACTACAATGAGCAGTTCTTC	CASSPGAGDYNEQFF
.	TRBD1	13	TRBV5-1	TRBJ1-2	TGCGCCAGCAGCACAGGACAGGGCTCTGGCTACACCTTC	CASSTGQGSGYTF
.	TRBD2	16	TRBV5-1	TRBJ2-2	TGCGCCAGCACCTTTACAGCGGGAGTAGACACCGGGGAGCTGTTTTTT	CASTFTAGVDTGELFF
once	.	15	TRBV5-1	TRBJ2-1	TGCGCCAGCAGCTTACGACCGGGAGATGGGGATGAGCAGTTCTTC	CASSLRPGDGDEQFF
.	.	14	TRBV5-1	TRBJ2-1	TGCGCCAGCAGCTTGGCCGACATCTACAATGAGCAGTTCTTC	CASSLADIYNEQFF
.	TRBD2	14	TRBV7-8	TRBJ2-1	TGTGCCAGCAGCCCGCCGGGACTAGGTGATGAGCAGTTCTTC	CASSPPGLGDEQFF
.	.	16	TRBV19	TRBJ1-2	TGTGCCAGTAGTCTCTCTGGTCAGGGAGGACACTATGGCTACACCTTC	CASSLSGQGGHYGYTF
once	TRBD2	16	TRBV15	TRBJ2-5	TGTGCCACCAGCCTTGGCCTAGCGGTAGACCAAGAGACCCAGTACTTC	CATSLGLAVDQETQYF
.	TRBD1	16	TRBV7-9	TRBJ2-1	TGTGCCAGCAGCAGCGAGCCGGGACAGGGGACTAATGAGCAGTTCTTC	CASSSEPGQGTNEQFF
.	.	16	TRBV7-8	TRBJ2-1	TGTGCCAGCAGCTCCGAAGCGGCGAGCTCCTACAATGAGCAGTTCTTC	CASSSEAASSYNEQFF
.	TRBD2	17	TRBV7-9	TRBJ2-1	TGTGCCAGCAGCTTAGCCGGACTAGCGGGAGTTAGCAATGAGCAGTTCTTC	CASSLAGLAGVSNEQFF
once	TRBD2	14	TRBV10-3	TRBJ2-1	TGTGCCATCAGTGTATACGGGGGGGACAATGAGCAGTTCTTC	CAISVYGGDNEQFF
.	.	13	TRBV7-9	TRBJ2-7	TGTGCCAGCAGTGGGGACCCGCCCTACGAGCAGTACTTC	CASSGDPPYEQYF
.	TRBD1	14	TRBV5-4	TRBJ1-2	TGTGCCAGCAGCGGGAGGGGGCGAGTCGATGGCTACACCTTC	CASSGRGRVDGYTF
.	.	13	TRBV6-1	TRBJ1-1	TGTGCCAGCAGTGAAAGTGAATATCGGGAAGCTTTCTTT	CASSESEYREAFF
.	.	15	TRBV7-8	TRBJ1-1	TGTGCCAGCAGCTTAATGAGGGGAAGCGGGACTGAAGCTTTCTTT	CASSLMRGSGTEAFF
.	TRBD2	19	TRBV4-2	TRBJ2-5	TGTGCCAGCAGCCAAGGGGCCGCGGGACTAGCGGGAGGAGGGGAGACCCAGTACTTC	CASSQGAAGLAGGGETQYF
.	TRBD1	15	TRBV27	TRBJ1-5	TGTGCCAGCAGTTTATCCTCAGGGGGCAACCAGCCCCAGCATTTT	CASSLSSGGNQPQHF
once	.	16	TRBV5-4	TRBJ2-3	TGTGCCAGCAGTTTGGGGGGCGGACTGTTAACAGATACGCAGTATTTT	CASSLGGGLLTDTQYF
.	TRBD1	16	TRBV30	TRBJ2-7	TGTGCCTGGAGTCGCTTCTCCTGGGACAGTGCCTACGAGCAGTACTTC	CAWSRFSWDSAYEQYF
few	.	16	TRBV18	TRBJ2-3	TGTGCCAGCTCACTACTACAGGGACTGAGCACAGATACGCAGTATTTT	CASSLLQGLSTDTQYF
.	.	12	TRBV9	TRBJ1-1	TGTGCCAGCAGCGTAGATGGTGCAGGCTCCTTCTTT	CASSVDGAGSFF
.	.	15	TRBV15	TRBJ2-2	TGTGCCACCAGCAGATACATGGGGAACACCGGGGAGCTGTTTTTT	CATSRYMGNTGELFF
.	.	14	TRBV5-6	TRBJ2-7	TGTGCCAGCAGCTTGTCCAGCGGAGAATACGAGCAGTACTTC	CASSLSSGEYEQYF
.	.	17	TRBV7-6	TRBJ2-5	TGTGCCAGCAGCTTAGCGCGCGGGGGACAGGCCAAAGAGACCCAGTACTTC	CASSLARGGQAKETQYF
.	.	15	TRBV5-4	TRBJ1-3	TGTGCCAGCAGCCCCGGGGGGTTCTCTGGAAACACCATATATTTT	CASSPGGFSGNTIYF
.	.	16	TRBV6-5	TRBJ1-2	TGTGCCAGCAGTTCCCCGCGAACAGGGTCGGGGTATGGCTACACCTTC	CASSSPRTGSGYGYTF
.	.	15	TRBV7-3	TRBJ2-7	TGTGCCAGCAGCTTAAATCACGGGGAACCCTACGAGCAGTACTTC	CASSLNHGEPYEQYF
.	TRBD1	16	TRBV10-3	TRBJ1-2	TGTGCCATCAGTGAGGGCCGGGACAGGGGAGACTATGGCTACACCTTC	CAISEGRDRGDYGYTF
.	TRBD1	14	TRBV19	TRBJ1-2	TGTGCCAGTAGTCCCCTCGCAGGGGGCGTCGGCTACACCTTC	CASSPLAGGVGYTF
few	TRBD1	14	TRBV7-9	TRBJ2-1	TGTGCCAGCAGCACAGGGGTTAGCTACAATGAGCAGTTCTTC	CASSTGVSYNEQFF
.	.	14	TRBV7-2	TRBJ2-7	TGTGCCAGCAGCCGGCGGGGAAGCGCCTACGAGCAGTACTTC	CASSRRGSAYEQYF
.	.	15	TRBV14	TRBJ2-1	TGTGCCAGCAGCCTCTTCAGCGGTAAAAGGAATGAGCAGTTCTTC	CASSLFSGKRNEQFF
.	.	14	TRBV7-9	TRBJ2-7	TGTGCCAGCAGCCCCGTAGTAAGCTCCTACGAGCAGTACTTC	CASSPVVSSYEQYF
.	.	16	TRBV4-2	TRBJ2-6	TGTGCCAGCAGCCAAGATGGGCAGACTGGGGCCAACGTCCTGACTTTC	CASSQDGQTGANVLTF
.	TRBD2	15	TRBV5-1	TRBJ2-5	TGCGCCAGCAGCGGGATCGGGAGGGGCCAAGAGACCCAGTACTTC	CASSGIGRGQETQYF
.	.	14	TRBV4-1	TRBJ2-7	TGCGCCAGCAGCCAAGTGGCTAGCGTCTACGAGCAGTACTTC	CASSQVASVYEQYF
once	.	13	TRBV27	TRBJ1-1	TGTGCCAGCAGTTTTCAAAGGGGTACTGAAGCTTTCTTT	CASSFQRGTEAFF
few	.	14	TRBV19	TRBJ2-1	TGTGCCAGTACGCGGGGACTGAACCACAATGAGCAGTTCTTC	CASTRGLNHNEQFF
.	.	14	TRBV5-8	TRBJ2-5	TGTGCCAGCAGCCACACAGGGGAGGGCGAGACCCAGTACTTC	CASSHTGEGETQYF
.	.	14	TRBV28	TRBJ2-7	TGTGCCAGCAGGGCCGGGACCGTGTCCTACGAGCAGTACTTC	CASRAGTVSYEQYF
.	.	11	TRBV28	TRBJ2-5	TGTGCCAGCAGGAACGGAGTGACCCAGTACTTC	CASRNGVTQYF
.	TRBD2	14	TRBV6-1	TRBJ2-1	TGTGCCACCACTGGACTAGCGGGAGCGGGAGAGCAGTTCTTC	CATTGLAGAGEQFF
once	.	10	TRBV29-1	TRBJ1-1	TGCAGCGTTGTCCCAGGGGAAGCTTTCTTT	CSVVPGEAFF
.	.	12	TRBV6-5	TRBJ2-3	TGTGCCAGCACCCCCGGCACAGATACGCAGTATTTT	CASTPGTDTQYF
few	.	15	TRBV19	TRBJ1-2	TGTGCCAGTAGTAGGGGGACGGGAGCTAACTATGGCTACACCTTC	CASSRGTGANYGYTF
.	TRBD2	15	TRBV9	TRBJ2-1	TGTGCCAGCAGCGTCTTAGCGGGAGATGTAGGTGAGCAGTTCTTC	CASSVLAGDVGEQFF
.	TRBD2	17	TRBV10-3	TRBJ2-3	TGTGCCATCAGTGAGTCTGTCAGCGGGAGGCATGGAGATACGCAGTATTTT	CAISESVSGRHGDTQYF
.	.	15	TRBV5-4	TRBJ1-1	TGTGCCAGCAGCTTGCTCCCCTCCCCAAGCACTGAAGCTTTCTTT	CASSLLPSPSTEAFF
.	TRBD1	16	TRBV18	TRBJ2-7	TGTGCCAGCTCAGGCTCAGGGGGACAGGGGGCTTACGAGCAGTACTTC	CASSGSGGQGAYEQYF
.	TRBD2	17	TRBV6-7	TRBJ2-1	TGTGCCAGAAATTTTTCTAGAGCGGGAGGCCCCAACAATGAGCAGTTCTTC	CARNFSRAGGPNNEQFF
.	TRBD2	17	TRBV9	TRBJ2-5	TGTGCCAGCAGCGCCGGGGAGGAGCGGGAGATGGTAGGGACCCAGTACTTC	CASSAGEEREMVGTQYF